The rows below give T cell receptor beta chains drawn from one sample of a study of spatial heterogeneity in lung cancer. TCRdb ran MiXCR on the 5' RACE reads and lists one entry per CDR3 protein. The repertoire consists of about 100,000 distinct CDR3 sequences, with nearly 4.5% occurring once and the leading ten covering approximately 22%. The sequencing here drew on lung tumor tissue, taken at surgery. The receptors here all came from a male donor with early-stage non-small cell lung cancer. CDR3s include the opening cysteine and the closing phenylalanine or tryptophan. A D gene is named only where the DNA matches it firmly.

v_gene,d_gene,CDR3aa
TRBV28,-,CASSSPQRTNTGELFF
TRBV12-3/TRBV12-4,-,CASSLEGGEKLFF
TRBV28,-,CASTPWGVKNQPQHF
TRBV28,TRBD2,CASSTGLAPVDTQYF
TRBV28,-,CASSFSAGEGNQPQHF
TRBV20-1,-,CSARDGQDLYEQYF
TRBV5-5,-,CASSLRGVATEAFF
TRBV12-3/TRBV12-4,TRBD1,CASSLPGQGDTEAFF
TRBV2,-,CASSQLGPGTEAFF
TRBV9,-,CASSFTSRGRSTDTQYF
TRBV12-3/TRBV12-4,TRBD2,CASSVGTNSGSDQETQYF
TRBV6-5,TRBD2,CASSFRLADLTSSGELFF
TRBV4-1,-,CASSQVLAAPRDTQYF
TRBV4-2,TRBD1,CASSQEGQGVEKLFF
TRBV5-6,TRBD2,CASSLPAGEGDEQFF
TRBV18,-,CASSPVQTYNEQFF
TRBV7-9,-,CASSSSAGPGNTIYF
TRBV5-4,-,CAYSADNNSPLHF
TRBV6-6,-,CASTRSGGSYTDTQYF
TRBV3-1,TRBD1,CASSPPGTGLIGELFF
TRBV18,-,CASSQETGNTEAFF
TRBV28,TRBD2,CASSLAGYTSYEQYF
TRBV20-1,TRBD2,CSARNGAGSTDTQYF
TRBV18,-,CASSLGQLQPQHF
TRBV2,TRBD1,CASRVEGAVLPLHF
TRBV5-1,-,CASSNVGDTEAFF
TRBV12-3/TRBV12-4,-,CASSFTGRAYGYTF
TRBV21-1,-,CASSRNKRFYEQYF
TRBV28,-,CASSPGPETQYF
TRBV4-1,TRBD2,CASSFSGRAQETQYF
TRBV20-1,-,CSARKRSEVGLDTQYF
TRBV5-1,-,CASSPGTKGSPLHF
TRBV6-5,-,CASSPLMGTYGYTF
TRBV5-6,TRBD1,CASSWTRGSSTHGYTF
TRBV11-2,-,CASSLVGGARTGELFF
TRBV4-2,TRBD2,CASSQDGRATDYEQYF
TRBV7-9,TRBD2,CASSLSGKDGELFF
TRBV12-3/TRBV12-4,TRBD1,CASSYGTGAEQYF
TRBV20-1,-,CSANLRDKNIQYF
TRBV3-1,-,CAGSQGFRGEQFF
TRBV28,-,CASSTLGPSPLRDGYTF
TRBV7-9,-,CASSLGRNTGELFF
TRBV6-1,TRBD1,CASRSGGDQPQHF
TRBV5-6,-,CASSPGLGTYEQYF
TRBV28,TRBD2,CASSLAGGRRLRNFYEQYF
TRBV27,-,CASSLKGLWDSPLHF
TRBV20-1,TRBD1,CSARGGTGQETQYF
TRBV11-2,-,CASSDPPTLSYEQYF
TRBV5-6,TRBD2,CASSLKRGISYEQYF
TRBV4-1,-,CASSPGVAKNIQYF
TRBV6-1,-,CASSEQDRSTDTQYF
TRBV5-1,-,CASSPYGSAYEQYF
TRBV28,-,CASRAGRTGELFF
TRBV11-2,-,CASSLDFPGLPPQYF
TRBV7-6,-,CASSPAVNYGYTF